This T cell receptor beta chain was profiled in a study of cytomegalovirus exposure and HLA in healthy donors. Whole-study findings and limits: Diagnosis of cytomegalovirus status made by the classifier reportedly showed high specificity and sensitivity. One variant, a missense change in DCLRE1C, was linked in a later analysis to TCR beta V- and J-gene trimming.

Details on this clone: Its antigen remains unidentified.

Donors were nominally healthy when sampled, though unrecorded immune exposures were likely. The primer mix had 60 Vbeta and 13 Jbeta primers. Assay used: immunoSEQ multiplex PCR; TCRdb lists only in-frame clones, some missing. The sample holds fewer than 150,000 clones, more than 75% seen once. The trim removed 3 bases at V and 8 bases at J, leaving 8 bases unmatched. In germline, CDR1 is SGHRS, CDR2 YFSETQ. This CDR3 spans 15 amino acids. Sequenced: PBMCs. This chain uses TRBV5-1 with TRBJ1-4, with 9 bases aligning to TRBD1. This receptor was obtained from a young man in good health and CMV-seronegative. The CDR3 sequence is CASSSDRGGREKLFF. The CDR3, as DNA: TGCGCCAGCAGCTCGGACAGGGGAGGAAGGGAAAAACTGTTTTTT. Complete variable domain (other parts from reference TRBV5-1 and TRBJ1-4): KAGVTQTPRYLIKTRGQQVTLSCSPISGHRSVSWYQQTPGQGLQFLFEYFSETQRNKGNFPGRFSGRQFSNSRSEMNVSTLELGDSALYLCASSSDRGGREKLFFGSGTQLSVL.